This T cell receptor beta chain was observed in a study of neoadjuvant anti-PD-1 for oral cavity cancer. Across the study: Around day 43, patients without progression received a fourth nivolumab dose before surgery.

As to this clone: The antigen remains undetermined.

Study-level results: Treg/Th17 ratio rose with pretreatment blood and fell with post-treatment tumor TCRbeta clonality. Greater tumor shrinkage accompanied bigger post-treatment sizes of preexisting clones.

This sample's time point: after neoadjuvant nivolumab, at surgical resection. Patients were newly diagnosed with stage II-IVA oral cavity squamous cell carcinoma without prior systemic or radiation treatment. The repertoire was sequenced with immunoSEQ multiplex PCR; TCRdb's copy has only in-frame clones and lacks some. The sample carries more than 20,000 clones, roughly a quarter recorded once. Germline CDR1 reads SGHNT; CDR2 reads YYREEE (reference sequence). V was clipped by 3 bases and J by 0 bases, with 15 bases between them. The CDR3 covers 16 residues. The sequence came from a person between 35 and 79 years old with oral cavity squamous cell carcinoma. J is TRBJ1-1 and V is TRBV5-4; D possibly corresponds to TRBD1 (6 bases). Material: tumor tissue, obtained after nivolumab (anti-PD-1) treatment. DNA of the CDR3: TGTGCCAGCAGCTGGGGAGGGGGGACGGTGAACACTGAAGCTTTCTTT. This sequence encodes CASSWGGGTVNTEAFF.